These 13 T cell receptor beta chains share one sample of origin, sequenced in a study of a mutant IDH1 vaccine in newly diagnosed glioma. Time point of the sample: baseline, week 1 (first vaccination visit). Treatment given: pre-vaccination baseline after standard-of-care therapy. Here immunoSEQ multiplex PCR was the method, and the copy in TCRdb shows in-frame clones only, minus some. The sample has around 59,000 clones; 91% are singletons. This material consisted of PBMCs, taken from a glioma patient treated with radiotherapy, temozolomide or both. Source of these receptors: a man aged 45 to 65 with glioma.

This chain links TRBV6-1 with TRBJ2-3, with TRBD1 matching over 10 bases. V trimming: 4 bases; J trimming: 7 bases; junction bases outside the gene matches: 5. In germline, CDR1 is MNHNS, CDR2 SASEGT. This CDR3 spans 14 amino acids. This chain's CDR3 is CASSGDRGTHTQYF. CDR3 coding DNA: TGTGCCAGCAGTGGGGACAGGGGCACTCATACGCAGTATTTT.

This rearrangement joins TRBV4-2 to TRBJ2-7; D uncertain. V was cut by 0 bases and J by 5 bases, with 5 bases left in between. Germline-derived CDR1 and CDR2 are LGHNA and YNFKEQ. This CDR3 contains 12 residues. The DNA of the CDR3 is TGTGCCAGCAGCCAAGATCTACACGAGCAGTACTTC. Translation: CASSQDLHEQYF.

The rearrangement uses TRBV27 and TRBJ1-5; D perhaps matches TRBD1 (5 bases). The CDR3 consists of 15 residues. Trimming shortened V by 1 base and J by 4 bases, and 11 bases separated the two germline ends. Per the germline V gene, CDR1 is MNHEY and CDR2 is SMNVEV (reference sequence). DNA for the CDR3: TGTGCCAGCAGTTTATTATCAGGGCGTAATCAGCCCCAGCATTTT. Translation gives CASSLLSGRNQPQHF.

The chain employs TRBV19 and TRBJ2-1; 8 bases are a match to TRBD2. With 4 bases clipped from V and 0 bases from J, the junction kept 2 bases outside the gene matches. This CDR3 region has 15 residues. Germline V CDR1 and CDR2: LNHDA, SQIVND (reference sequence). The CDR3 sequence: CASSSSGASYNEQFF. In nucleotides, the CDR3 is TGTGCCAGTAGTAGTAGCGGGGCCTCCTACAATGAGCAGTTCTTC.

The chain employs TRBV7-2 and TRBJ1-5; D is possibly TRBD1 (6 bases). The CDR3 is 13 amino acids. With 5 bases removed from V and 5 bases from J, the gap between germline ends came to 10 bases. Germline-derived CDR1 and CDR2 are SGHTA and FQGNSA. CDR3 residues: CASSEDRDQPQHF. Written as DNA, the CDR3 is TGTGCCAGCAGCGAGGACAGAGATCAGCCCCAGCATTTT.

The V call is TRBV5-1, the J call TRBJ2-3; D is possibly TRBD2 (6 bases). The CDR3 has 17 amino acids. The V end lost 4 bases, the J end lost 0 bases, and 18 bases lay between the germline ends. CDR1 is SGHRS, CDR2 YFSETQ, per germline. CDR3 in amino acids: CASSARGGDSSTDTQYF. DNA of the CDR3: TGCGCCAGCAGCGCGCGGGGCGGAGATTCTAGCACAGATACGCAGTATTTT.

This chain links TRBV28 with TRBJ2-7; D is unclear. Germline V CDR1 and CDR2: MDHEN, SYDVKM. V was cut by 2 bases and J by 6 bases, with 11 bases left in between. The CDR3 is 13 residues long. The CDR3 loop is CASSLGPPGEQYF. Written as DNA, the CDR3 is TGTGCCAGCAGTTTAGGACCCCCCGGCGAGCAGTACTTC. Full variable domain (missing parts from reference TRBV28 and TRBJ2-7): DVKVTQSSRYLVKRTGEKVFLECVQDMDHENMFWYRQDPGLGLRLIYFSYDVKMKEKGDIPEGYSVSREKKERFSLILESASTNQTSMYLCASSLGPPGEQYFGPGTRLTVT.

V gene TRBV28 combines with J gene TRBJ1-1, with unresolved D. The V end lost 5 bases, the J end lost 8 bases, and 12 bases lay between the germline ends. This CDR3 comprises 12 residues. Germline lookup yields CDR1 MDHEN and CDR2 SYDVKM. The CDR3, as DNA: TGTGCCAGCAGTCCGTCACGAAGGGAAGCTTTCTTT. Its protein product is CASSPSRREAFF. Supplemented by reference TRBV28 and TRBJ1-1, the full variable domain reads DVKVTQSSRYLVKRTGEKVFLECVQDMDHENMFWYRQDPGLGLRLIYFSYDVKMKEKGDIPEGYSVSREKKERFSLILESASTNQTSMYLCASSPSRREAFFGQGTRLTVV.

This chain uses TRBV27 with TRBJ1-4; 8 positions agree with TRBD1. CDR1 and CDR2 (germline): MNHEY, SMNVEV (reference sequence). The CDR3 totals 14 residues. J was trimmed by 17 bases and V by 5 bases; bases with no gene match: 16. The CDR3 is CASSPGLIAGGLFF. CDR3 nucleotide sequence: TGTGCCAGCAGTCCGGGGCTCATCGCAGGGGGCTTATTTTTT. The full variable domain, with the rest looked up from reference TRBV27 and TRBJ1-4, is EAQVTQNPRYLITVTGKKLTVTCSQNMNHEYMSWYRQDPGLGLRQIYYSMNVEVTDKGDVPEGYKVSRKEKRNFPLILESPSPNQTSLYFCASSPGLIAGGLFFGSGTQLSVL.

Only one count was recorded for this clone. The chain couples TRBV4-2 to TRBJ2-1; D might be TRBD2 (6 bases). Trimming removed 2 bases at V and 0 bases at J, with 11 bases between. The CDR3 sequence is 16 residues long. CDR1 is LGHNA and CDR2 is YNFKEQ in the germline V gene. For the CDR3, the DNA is TGTGCCAGCAGCCAATACTCGGGGGACTCCTACAATGAGCAGTTCTTC. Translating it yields CASSQYSGDSYNEQFF.

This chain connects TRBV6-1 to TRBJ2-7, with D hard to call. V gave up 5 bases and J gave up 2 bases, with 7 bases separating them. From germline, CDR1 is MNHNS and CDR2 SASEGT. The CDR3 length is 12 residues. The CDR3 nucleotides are TGTGCCAGCAGTCCTCCTGCCTACGAGCAGTACTTC. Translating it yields CASSPPAYEQYF.

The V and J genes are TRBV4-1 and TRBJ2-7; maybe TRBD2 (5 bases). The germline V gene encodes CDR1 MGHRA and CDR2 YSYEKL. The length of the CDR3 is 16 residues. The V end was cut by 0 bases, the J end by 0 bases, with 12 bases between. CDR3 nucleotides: TGCGCCAGCAGCCAAGATCTAGCTTCTCTCTCCTACGAGCAGTACTTC. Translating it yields CASSQDLASLSYEQYF.

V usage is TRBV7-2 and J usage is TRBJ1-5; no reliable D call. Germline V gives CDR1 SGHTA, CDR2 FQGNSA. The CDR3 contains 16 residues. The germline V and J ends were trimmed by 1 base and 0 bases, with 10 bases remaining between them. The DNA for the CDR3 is TGTGCCAGCAGCTTAGTAGGGTTCGATAGCAATCAGCCCCAGCATTTT. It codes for CASSLVGFDSNQPQHF. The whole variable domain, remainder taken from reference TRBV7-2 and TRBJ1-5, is GAGVSQSPSNKVTEKGKDVELRCDPISGHTALYWYRQSLGQGLEFLIYFQGNSAPDKSGLPSDRFSAERTGGSVSTLTIQRTQQEDSAVYLCASSLVGFDSNQPQHFGDGTRLSIL.